Presented here are 24 T cell receptor beta chains from one specimen sequenced in a study of regulatory T cells in long-lasting Graves disease. Stated time point: newly diagnosed GD, antithyroid drugs for less than 3 months. Making the TCR library involved RNA that had been extracted from PBMCs. Arm-PCR of CDR3 regions and iRepertoire HTBI primers were used to build TCR beta libraries. MiXCR, applied by TCRdb to the multiplex PCR reads, yields one record per CDR3 protein. The table shows 360,000 or so distinct CDR3 sequences, with around 17% occurring only once. This sample was shared with a second study, whose subject was T cells in Graves' hyperthyroidism and ophthalmopathy.

Sequencing was performed on peripheral blood mononuclear cells (PBMCs), taken at new diagnosis, from a patient treated with antithyroid drugs. These receptors all stem from a man aged 40-49 years with Graves disease.

On this clonotype itself: A much larger clonotype is one base distant, so this may be a read error. The chain has TRBV20-1 and TRBJ2-7, with D perhaps matching TRBD1 (6 bases). The ends were cut back, 3 bases at V and 1 base at J, with 7 bases in the middle. This CDR3 has 12 amino acids. The germline CDR1 and CDR2 sequences are DFQATT and SNEGSKA (reference sequence). The CDR3: CSARDRSYEQYF. CDR3 nucleotide sequence: TGCAGTGCTAGGGACAGATCCTACGAGCAGTACTTC.

This clonotype came up a few times. This chain connects TRBV5-4 to TRBJ2-1; 10 bases map to TRBD2. The CDR3 covers 15 residues. Germline values: CDR1 SGHNT, CDR2 YYREEE (reference sequence). V was clipped by 6 bases and J by 7 bases; unmatched bases: 10. The CDR3 region has the DNA TGTGCCAGCATCCCGAGCGGGGGGGCGAGTAATGAGCAGTTCTTC. It yields the protein CASIPSGGASNEQFF.

This clonotype was found a few times. V is TRBV3-1 and J is TRBJ2-1; D gene ambiguous. This CDR3 region has 17 residues. Germline CDR1 is LGHDT and CDR2 is YNNKEL (reference sequence). Trimming removed 0 bases from V and 6 bases from J, with 18 bases in between. DNA for the CDR3: TGTGCCAGCAGCCAAGATTCAGGCGTGGCCCTCTCCAATGAGCAGTTCTTC. Translation gives CASSQDSGVALSNEQFF.

This clonotype was observed many times. J is TRBJ1-2 and V is TRBV6-1; D is perhaps TRBD1 (5 bases). Looked up from germline, CDR1 is MNHNS and CDR2 is SASEGT. This CDR3 is built from 15 residues. Trimming cost V 0 bases and J 8 bases, with 16 bases left between them. For the CDR3, the DNA is TGTGCCAGCAGTGAAGCAAAGGCAGGGCTTTACGGCTACACCTTC. Its protein product is CASSEAKAGLYGYTF.

In this sample, this clonotype turned up many times. V gene TRBV20-1 combines with J gene TRBJ1-1; D unresolved. Germline V gene lookup returns CDR1 DFQATT and CDR2 SNEGSKA (reference sequence). The CDR3 is made up of 13 amino acids. V lost 0 bases, J lost 8 bases, and 13 bases lay in between. As DNA, the CDR3 is TGCAGTGCTAGAGATAGGATGATAGGCGAAGCTTTCTTT. This codes for CSARDRMIGEAFF.

The sample holds a few counts of this clonotype. With a much larger clone just one base away, this may be a read error. Because the CDR3 is missing its conserved closing phenylalanine or tryptophan, this is likely a read error. The V gene is TRBV28, the J gene TRBJ2-5; D is unclear. Germline V gene sequence: CDR1 MDHEN, CDR2 SYDVKM. The CDR3 contains 11 residues. Trimming left V 5 bases short and J 7 bases short, with 8 bases between. DNA for the CDR3: TGTGCCAGCAGTGCGAAAGGGACCCAGTACTCC. Its translation is CASSAKGTQYS.

This clonotype turned up a few times. A read error may be the cause here, since a much bigger clone is one base away. This likely comes from a read error, as the CDR3 has no conserved phenylalanine or tryptophan at its end. The chain joins TRBV28 to TRBJ2-7; D gene ambiguous. The V and J ends lost 3 bases and 4 bases respectively, with 10 bases between them. The CDR3 is 13 residues long. CDR1 and CDR2 from the germline V gene are MDHEN and SYDVKM. The CDR3 reads CASSFVQSYEQYL. For the CDR3, the DNA is TGTGCCAGCAGTTTCGTCCAGTCTTACGAGCAGTACCTC.

This clonotype appeared many times. The chain couples TRBV28 to TRBJ1-6; 7 nucleotides line up with TRBD1. The J segment lost 9 bases and the V segment lost 7 bases, leaving 12 bases of the junction unmatched. CDR1 MDHEN and CDR2 SYDVKM come from the germline V gene. The CDR3 spans 15 residues. The CDR3 nucleotides read TGTGCCAGCAAGGATAGAACAGGGGTTGGTTCACCCCTCCACTTT. It yields the protein CASKDRTGVGSPLHF.

The chain has TRBV5-1 and TRBJ2-2, with D unresolved. Germline V lookup: CDR1 SGHRS, CDR2 YFSETQ. Trimming took 4 bases from V and 5 from J, leaving 12 bases between them. This CDR3 has 14 residues. CDR3 bases: TGCGCCAGCAGCCCGCCGATAGCTACCGGGGAGCTGTTTTTT. Translated: CASSPPIATGELFF.

This clonotype was observed a handful of times. This chain's CDR3 is CASSLGEGEQYF. DNA for the CDR3: TGTGCCAGCAGCTTAGGGGAGGGCGAGCAGTACTTC. The chain combines TRBV7-9 with TRBJ2-7, with 7 positions matching TRBD2. This CDR3 spans 12 amino acids. V lost 1 base and J lost 6; bases outside the gene matches: 0. CDR1 SEHNR and CDR2 FQNEAQ come from the germline V gene (reference sequence).

This clonotype was detected a few times. This chain connects TRBV20-1 to TRBJ2-3; 7 bases match TRBD2. Per germline, CDR1 DFQATT and CDR2 SNEGSKA (reference sequence). This CDR3 is 13 amino acids long. With V trimmed by 6 bases and J by 6 bases, 9 bases remained unmatched. The CDR3 loop reads CSARRGSPDTQYF. The CDR3, as DNA: TGCAGTGCCCGGCGGGGGTCCCCCGATACGCAGTATTTT.

This clonotype was observed at least ten times. The chain carries TRBV28 and TRBJ2-7; a weak D match, TRBD1 (7 bases). From germline, CDR1 is MDHEN and CDR2 SYDVKM. V lost 6 bases to trimming and J lost 7 bases, with 13 bases between them. The CDR3 totals 12 residues. Here the CDR3 reads CASSQGGKEQYF. The CDR3 DNA follows: TGTGCCAGCAGCCAGGGGGGTAAGGAGCAGTACTTC.

In its sample, this clonotype was seen many times. This chain joins TRBV20-1 and TRBJ2-3, with TRBD2 matching 9 bases. The CDR3 consists of 15 residues. V was clipped by 6 bases and J by 7 bases; unmatched bases: 14. Germline V gene sequence: CDR1 DFQATT, CDR2 SNEGSKA (reference sequence). CDR3 nucleotide sequence: TGCAGTGCGGCGTCGGCTAGCGGGGCGAGGAATACGCAGTATTTT. Protein product: CSAASASGARNTQYF.

This clonotype was seen a handful of times. This chain's CDR3 is CSARLQGGGETQYF. The DNA for the CDR3 is TGCAGTGCTAGACTACAGGGTGGTGGAGAGACCCAGTACTTC. The chain recombines TRBV20-1 with TRBJ2-5; the D gene is possibly TRBD1 (6 bases). The V and J ends lost 2 bases and 4 bases respectively, with 14 bases between them. The CDR3 totals 14 residues. Germline values: CDR1 DFQATT, CDR2 SNEGSKA (reference sequence).

This rearrangement joins TRBV20-1 to TRBJ2-7, with D perhaps TRBD2 (7 bases). V was pared by 3 bases and J by 3 bases, with 15 bases between. The length of the CDR3 is 14 residues. Germline V gene data show CDR1 as DFQATT and CDR2 as SNEGSKA (reference sequence). Written as DNA, the CDR3 is TGCAGTGCTAGCGGGGGGCGAGGATTCTACGAGCAGTACTTC. Its protein is CSASGGRGFYEQYF.

The chain uses TRBV2 and TRBJ2-7; 7 nucleotides align to TRBD1. Per germline, CDR1 SNHLY and CDR2 FYNNEI. V lost 6 bases to trimming and J lost 1 base; unmatched junction nucleotides: 9. CDR3 length equals 15 residues. The CDR3 DNA reads TGTGCCAGCAGGACCCTCGTGGGACAGTCCTACGAGCAGTACTTC. This encodes CASRTLVGQSYEQYF. The variable domain in full, completed from reference TRBV2 and TRBJ2-7, reads EPEVTQTPSHQVTQMGQEVILRCVPISNHLYFYWYRQILGQKVEFLVSFYNNEISEKSEIFDDQFSVERPDGSNFTLKIRSTKLEDSAMYFCASRTLVGQSYEQYFGPGTRLTVT.

This clonotype was detected ten times or more. Mismatch with germline at one junction end may stem from a read error. This chain connects TRBV5-1 to TRBJ1-5; 7 positions match TRBD1. The CDR3 extends over 15 amino acids. Germline assignment: CDR1 SGHRS and CDR2 YFSETQ. In DNA form, the CDR3 reads TGTGCCAGCAGCCGGACAGGTGGTAGCAATCAGCCCCAGCATTTT. Protein product: CASSRTGGSNQPQHF.

The count of this clonotype is one. The chain carries TRBV4-2 and TRBJ2-7; 8 positions match TRBD2. J gave up 0 bases and V 1 base, and 5 bases lay outside the gene matches. The CDR3 spans 16 residues. Germline assignment: CDR1 LGHNA and CDR2 YNFKEQ. The CDR3 protein is CASSQVIAGHSYEQYF. Here the CDR3 DNA reads TGTGCCAGCAGCCAAGTGATAGCGGGGCACTCCTACGAGCAGTACTTC.

This clonotype turned up a few times. This chain uses TRBV11-2 with TRBJ1-4; 7 bases agree with TRBD1. J gave up 5 bases and V 4 bases, and 7 bases lay outside the gene matches. The CDR3 runs to 15 residues. CDR1 is SGHAT and CDR2 is FQNNGV in the germline V gene. CDR3 residues: CASSSNRGGNEKLFF. The CDR3 DNA reads as TGTGCCAGCAGCTCAAACAGGGGTGGGAATGAAAAACTGTTTTTT.

As regards this clonotype: A read error may be the cause here, since a much bigger clone is one base away. The CDR3 DNA reads as TGCGCCAGCGAGTCGGGGGCCCGAGGGAATGAGCAGTACTTC. This sequence encodes CASESGARGNEQYF. This chain connects TRBV5-1 to TRBJ2-3, with D perhaps being TRBD1 or TRBD2 (6 bases each). The end of the DNA aligns better with TRBJ2-7, so the J call may be wrong. This CDR3 has 14 amino acids. The germline V gene encodes CDR1 SGHRS and CDR2 YFSETQ.

This clonotype was recorded many times. V is TRBV10-3 and J is TRBJ1-5; 8 bases line up with TRBD1. The germline CDR1 and CDR2 sequences are ENHRY and SYGVKD. This CDR3 region has 16 residues. The V and J ends lost 2 bases and 0 bases, in that order; junction bases with no gene match: 3. In DNA, the CDR3 is TGTGCCATCAGTGAGGGACAGGGATATAGCAATCAGCCCCAGCATTTT. This encodes CAISEGQGYSNQPQHF.

This clonotype was seen many times. Its ends do not fully match the called genes, so a read error is possible. The chain couples TRBV7-9 to TRBJ2-2; D remains unclear. There are 16 residues in the CDR3. Germline assignment: CDR1 SEHNR and CDR2 FQNEAQ (reference sequence). CDR3 DNA: TGTGCCAGCAGATTAGATGGCAACGCGAACACCGGGGAGCTGTTTTTT. It specifies CASRLDGNANTGELFF.

This clonotype occurred many times. CDR3 nucleotides: TGTGCCAGCAGCCGACGACCTGGGGGGAGCTTAGATACGCAGTATTTT. This translates into CASSRRPGGSLDTQYF. The chain joins TRBV7-2 to TRBJ2-3; D may be TRBD2 (6 bases). The CDR3 contains 16 residues. Germline loops: CDR1 SGHTA, CDR2 FQGNSA. Trimming shortened V by 5 bases and J by 5 bases, and 20 bases separated the two germline ends.

Ten or more counts support this clonotype. J is TRBJ2-3 and V is TRBV20-1, with D unresolved. Germline V gene sequence: CDR1 DFQATT, CDR2 SNEGSKA (reference sequence). V was pared by 6 bases and J by 1 base, with 11 bases between. The CDR3 sequence is 13 residues long. CDR3: CSAVRLGTDTQYF. The DNA for the CDR3 is TGCAGTGCCGTACGTCTGGGCACAGATACGCAGTATTTT.